This TCR beta chain was found in a study of CD8+CD57+ T cells in acquired aplastic anemia. The CDR3 covers 14 residues. V dropped 6 bases and J dropped 8; count of bases not matched to a gene: 5. CDR1 is PRHDT and CDR2 is FYEKMQ in the germline V gene (reference sequence). Many counts were recorded for this clonotype. Using genomic DNA as the template, TCR beta VDJ and CDR3 profiling was carried out. TCRdb re-analysed the reads in MiXCR, keeping a single row per CDR3 protein. The sample includes approximately 99,000 distinct CDR3 sequences, around 50% of them seen just once. V is TRBV13 and J is TRBJ1-5; 12 nucleotides line up with TRBD1. The sequenced sample was sorted CD4+, CD8+, or CD8+CD57+ T cells (not recorded which) from PBMCs. The sequence was collected from a human donor in good health, serving as a control. The CDR3: CASSLGQGAKPQHF. The CDR3 DNA sequence: TGTGCCAGCAGTTTGGGACAGGGGGCAAAGCCCCAGCATTTT. Full variable domain (missing parts from reference TRBV13 and TRBJ1-5): AAGVIQSPRHLIKEKRETATLKCYPIPRHDTVYWYQQGPGQDPQFLISFYEKMQSDKGSIPDRFSAQQFSDYHSELNMSSLELGDSALYFCASSLGQGAKPQHFGDGTRLSIL.